This T cell receptor (beta chain) was recorded in a study of shared clonotypes between healthy human individuals. The study enrolled healthy HIV-negative adults without recent acute infections or vaccinations as donors. From CD4+ cells came CD45RA+ naive and CD45RA-negative memory subsets. With regard to this clone: No antigen is known for it.

Generated by immunoSEQ multiplex PCR, the TCRdb table keeps only in-frame clones and is missing some. The sample has approximately 720,000 clones, 60% to 80% seen once. Notes on the study in general: The small donor group covered limited genetic and exposure diversity.

Germline CDR1 and CDR2: ENHRY and SYGVKD. The CDR3 runs to 19 residues. V was pared by 0 bases and J by 3 bases, with 12 bases of the junction left unmatched. Sequenced: memory CD4+ T cells sorted from blood. Regarding subset: CD45RA-negative fraction. This sequence originates from a woman between 25 and 40 years old in good health. The chain recombines TRBV10-3 with TRBJ2-1; 9 positions agree with TRBD2. CDR3 protein: CAISESGSGSGRFYNEQFF. The CDR3 coding sequence is TGTGCCATCAGTGAGTCGGGTAGCGGGAGTGGGCGGTTCTACAATGAGCAGTTCTTC.